The present T cell receptor beta chain was sequenced within a study of cytomegalovirus exposure and HLA in healthy donors. The overall study: Of the donors genotyped, some 400 in all, about 76% fell in the Caucasian-associated ancestry cluster.

V dropped 0 bases and J dropped 1 base, with 9 bases sitting between them. The CDR3 runs 15 residues. The germline V gene has CDR1 MNHEY and CDR2 SVGAGI. In the case of this clone: Its specificity is not known.

Study observations and caveats: Accurate prediction of most subjects' HLA-A and HLA-B alleles from TCR beta sequences was reported.

PCR primers comprised 60 Vbeta and 13 Jbeta primers. Sequenced by immunoSEQ multiplex PCR; TCRdb stores in-frame clones only, minus some. In the table there are over 130,000 clones, more than 75% of which are singletons. The sequence was collected from a woman in her thirties or forties in good health and CMV-seropositive. The sequencing sample was made of PBMCs. The chain is built from TRBV6-5 and TRBJ2-5; possibly TRBD2 for D (5 bases). CDR3 sequence: CASSYSPGTQETQYF. The CDR3 nucleotides read TGTGCCAGCAGTTACTCCCCGGGAACCCAAGAGACCCAGTACTTC.